Below, 27 T cell receptor beta chains from the same sample are listed, as sequenced in a study of blood T cell repertoires in COVID-19. Assay: immunoSEQ multiplex PCR; the TCRdb copy retains only in-frame clones and omits some. Of hundreds of thousands of clones listed, around 90% are singletons. Sequencing was done on a sample of PBMCs or T cells enriched from blood (not recorded which). The receptors were sampled from a man aged 45 to 65 who had been exposed to COVID-19.

In DNA, the CDR3 is TGTGCCAGCAGCGTACAGGGCGCAAACACTGAAGCTTTCTTT. Translation gives CASSVQGANTEAFF. The chain uses TRBV7-9 and TRBJ1-1, with a possible D match to TRBD1 (6 bases). Germline loops: CDR1 SEHNR, CDR2 FQNEAQ (reference sequence). Trimming took off 5 bases at V and 2 bases at J, with 12 bases between the two ends. This CDR3 has 14 residues.

The rearrangement uses TRBV28 and TRBJ1-2; D remains ambiguous. The length of the CDR3 is 16 residues. Germline lookup yields CDR1 MDHEN and CDR2 SYDVKM. Trimming stripped 4 bases from V and 2 bases from J, with 17 bases between. CDR3 nucleotide sequence: TGTGCCAGCAGTTCCCCCCGGGAGGACGGAAACTATGGCTACACCTTC. Its protein is CASSSPREDGNYGYTF.

As for this clone: This same CDR3 is encoded by further DNA sequences in the sample. V usage is TRBV5-1 and J usage is TRBJ2-2; possible D gene TRBD2, 5 bases. Trimming cost V 2 bases and J 2 bases, with 7 bases left between them. CDR1 and CDR2 from the germline V gene are SGHRS and YFSETQ. The CDR3 contains 14 residues. CDR3 sequence (DNA): TGCGCCAGCAGCTTCACGGGAAACACCGGGGAGCTGTTTTTT. It translates to CASSFTGNTGELFF.

The V and J genes are TRBV29-1 and TRBJ1-5; tentatively, D is TRBD1 (6 bases). The CDR3 runs 14 residues. Germline CDR1 and CDR2: SQVTM and ANQGSEA. The CDR3 sequence: CNRKGGMGNQPQHF. As DNA, the CDR3 is TGCAACCGTAAGGGGGGGATGGGCAATCAGCCCCAGCATTTT.

The chain is built from TRBV9 and TRBJ1-6; no definite D call. The CDR3 consists of 17 residues. Trimming pared 4 bases from V and 0 bases from J, leaving 14 bases between. In germline, CDR1 is SGDLS, CDR2 YYNGEE. CDR3 sequence (DNA): TGTGCCAGCAGCAGGGAGGTCGATAGCTCCTATAATTCACCCCTCCACTTT. Protein: CASSREVDSSYNSPLHF.

The rearrangement joins TRBV5-6 to TRBJ2-2; weak D call: TRBD2 (6 bases). The CDR3 runs to 15 residues. V was shortened by 0 bases and J by 6 bases, with 12 bases between the two germline ends. CDR1 and CDR2 (germline): SGHDT, YYEEEE. Here the CDR3 DNA reads TGTGCCAGCAGCTTGGGACACTCGGGGGCCGGGGAGCTGTTTTTT. Amino acid sequence: CASSLGHSGAGELFF.

The genes are TRBV15 and TRBJ2-7, with 7 bases matching TRBD1. Germline V CDR1 and CDR2: LNHNV, YYDKDF (reference sequence). The CDR3 runs to 16 residues. V dropped 0 bases and J dropped 6; count of bases not matched to a gene: 11. The CDR3 DNA sequence: TGTGCCACCAGCAGAGATGAGGGTCAGGGGGTGTTCGAGCAGTACGTC. Protein sequence: CATSRDEGQGVFEQYV.

The CDR3 sequence: CASSQEMVVGASGPQHF. CDR3 nucleotide sequence: TGTGCCAGCAGCCAAGAGATGGTTGTAGGGGCCTCTGGGCCCCAGCATTTT. V gene TRBV4-2 combines with J gene TRBJ1-5; D possibly corresponds to TRBD1 (5 bases). This CDR3 comprises 17 residues. The germline V gene encodes CDR1 LGHNA and CDR2 YNFKEQ. Trimming took off 0 bases at V and 9 bases at J, with 21 bases between the two ends.

CDR3 DNA: TGTGCCAGCAGCTTAGGGCGACTAGCGGGGGAGACCCAGTACTTC. It specifies CASSLGRLAGETQYF. The genes are TRBV11-2 and TRBJ2-5, with 11 bases lining up with TRBD2. The germline V gene encodes CDR1 SGHAT and CDR2 FQNNGV. The length of the CDR3 is 15 residues. The J segment lost 5 bases and the V segment lost 1 base, leaving 3 bases of the junction unmatched.

The V and J genes are TRBV10-3 and TRBJ1-3, with 9 bases lining up with TRBD1. J was trimmed by 3 bases and V by 0 bases; bases with no gene match: 3. This CDR3 has 16 amino acids. Germline V CDR1 and CDR2: ENHRY, SYGVKD. The CDR3 DNA sequence: TGTGCCATCAGTGAGTCTGACAGGGGGAGTGGAAACACCATATATTTT. Translating it yields CAISESDRGSGNTIYF.

The chain combines TRBV10-3 with TRBJ2-3; 9 bases map to TRBD1. V shed 11 bases and J 5 bases; nucleotides not matched to a gene: 11. Germline-derived CDR1 and CDR2 are ENHRY and SYGVKD. The length of the CDR3 is 14 residues. CDR3 sequence: CAGQSGTGLDTQYF. The CDR3 bases are TGTGCCGGCCAGTCCGGGACAGGGTTAGATACGCAGTATTTT.

CDR3 loop: CARGGGETQYF. The CDR3 nucleotides read TGTGCCAGAGGCGGGGGCGAGACCCAGTACTTC. The chain employs TRBV2 and TRBJ2-5, with D perhaps matching TRBD2 (7 bases). With 9 bases removed from V and 5 bases from J, the gap between germline ends came to 10 bases. The CDR3 extends over 11 amino acids. Germline CDR1 and CDR2: SNHLY and FYNNEI. Combining the CDR3 with reference TRBV2 and TRBJ2-5 gives the whole variable domain EPEVTQTPSHQVTQMGQEVILRCVPISNHLYFYWYRQILGQKVEFLVSFYNNEISEKSEIFDDQFSVERPDGSNFTLKIRSTKLEDSAMYFCARGGGETQYFGPGTRLLVL.

A word on this clone: This CDR3 is also generated by other DNA sequences in the sample. J is TRBJ1-1 and V is TRBV5-1; 7 bases are a match to TRBD1. The CDR3 loop spans 15 amino acids. Germline V lookup: CDR1 SGHRS, CDR2 YFSETQ. V trimming: 0 bases; J trimming: 0 bases; junction bases outside the gene matches: 2. The CDR3 region is CASSLVGGLNTEAFF. In nucleotides, the CDR3 is TGCGCCAGCAGCTTGGTAGGGGGCCTGAACACTGAAGCTTTCTTT.

The V gene is TRBV7-9, the J gene TRBJ2-5, with TRBD2 as a possible D gene (5 bases). The V end lost 4 bases, the J end lost 9 bases, and 15 bases lay between the germline ends. The CDR3 contains 13 residues. Germline CDR1 reads SEHNR; CDR2 reads FQNEAQ (reference sequence). CDR3 bases: TGTGCCAGCAGCTCCCAGGAATCGGGGTCCCAGTACTTC. Protein: CASSSQESGSQYF. The full variable domain, with the rest looked up from reference TRBV7-9 and TRBJ2-5, is DTGVSQNPRHKITKRGQNVTFRCDPISEHNRLYWYRQTLGQGPEFLTYFQNEAQLEKSRLLSDRFSAERPKGSFSTLEIQRTEQGDSAMYLCASSSQESGSQYFGPGTRLLVL.

The chain couples TRBV19 to TRBJ2-7, with D unresolved. Trimming removed 5 bases from V and 0 bases from J, with 17 bases in between. Germline V gives CDR1 LNHDA, CDR2 SQIVND (reference sequence). The CDR3 length is 16 residues. The CDR3 protein is CASSSKTLWSSYEQYF. In nucleotides, the CDR3 is TGTGCCAGTAGTTCCAAGACTTTATGGAGCTCCTACGAGCAGTACTTC.

This clone was detected only once. The chain joins TRBV5-1 to TRBJ2-5, with 14 bases matching TRBD2. CDR3 length: 16 residues. Germline V gene lookup returns CDR1 SGHRS and CDR2 YFSETQ. V was pared by 4 bases and J by 1 base, with 3 bases of the junction left unmatched. The CDR3 loop reads CASSPGLAGAQETQYF. As DNA, the CDR3 is TGCGCCAGCAGCCCGGGACTAGCGGGGGCCCAAGAGACCCAGTACTTC.

This clone was picked up one time. The CDR3 nucleotides are TGTGCCACCGGGACCGGGACTAAAGAGACCCAGTACTTC. Protein: CATGTGTKETQYF. The chain carries TRBV19 and TRBJ2-5; 7 bases are shared with TRBD2. The CDR3 spans 13 residues. The J segment lost 3 bases and the V segment lost 10 bases, leaving 8 bases of the junction unmatched. CDR1 is LNHDA and CDR2 is SQIVND in the germline V gene (reference sequence).

Remarks on this clone: The germline gene is not matched at one end of the junction; a read error may be the cause. This chain connects TRBV6-2 or TRBV6-3 to TRBJ1-1; D gene uncertain. The CDR3 sequence is 13 residues long. Germline CDR1 MNHEY, CDR2 SVGEGT. CDR3 coding DNA: TGTGCCAGCAGTTACGCCGTTTGGGAGAAGATTGTCTTT. This gives the protein CASSYAVWEKIVF.

This clone was recorded only once. This chain links TRBV2 with TRBJ1-2, with TRBD1 matching 12 bases. This CDR3 is built from 15 residues. The V and J ends lost 8 bases and 7 bases, in that order; junction bases with no gene match: 11. Germline V gene data show CDR1 as SNHLY and CDR2 as FYNNEI. The CDR3 here is CASGDRGRLDLGYTF. In DNA form, the CDR3 reads TGTGCCAGCGGGGACAGGGGGCGGTTAGATCTTGGCTACACCTTC.

The chain couples TRBV29-1 to TRBJ1-1, with D possibly matching TRBD1 (6 bases). Germline V CDR1 and CDR2: SQVTM, ANQGSEA. The CDR3 covers 15 residues. V shed 4 bases and J shed 1 base, with 16 bases lying between them. DNA for the CDR3: TGCAGCGTTGGAGGGGCCGGACAGAAGAACACTGAAGCTTTCTTT. This translates into CSVGGAGQKNTEAFF.

The chain employs TRBV7-2 and TRBJ1-1; maybe TRBD1 (5 bases). The germline CDR1 and CDR2 sequences are SGHTA and FQGNSA. CDR3 size: 12 residues. The ends were cut back, 8 bases at V and 5 bases at J, with 12 bases in the middle. The CDR3: CASRTGGTEAFF. DNA of the CDR3: TGTGCCAGCCGCACCGGGGGTACTGAAGCTTTCTTT. The variable domain in full, completed from reference TRBV7-2 and TRBJ1-1, reads GAGVSQSPSNKVTEKGKDVELRCDPISGHTALYWYRQSLGQGLEFLIYFQGNSAPDKSGLPSDRFSAERTGGSVSTLTIQRTQQEDSAVYLCASRTGGTEAFFGQGTRLTVV.

V gene TRBV12-3 or TRBV12-4 combines with J gene TRBJ2-1; TRBD2 is a possible D gene (5 bases). This CDR3 has 12 amino acids. V was clipped by 3 bases and J by 10 bases, with 10 bases between them. The CDR3 sequence is CASSLSGGEQFF. DNA of the CDR3: TGTGCCAGCAGTTTGTCAGGCGGGGAGCAGTTCTTC.

The J gene is TRBJ2-5, the V gene TRBV28; perhaps TRBD1 as D (7 bases). V lost 6 bases and J lost 4, with 18 bases in between. CDR1 and CDR2 from the germline V gene are MDHEN and SYDVKM. The CDR3 is made up of 15 amino acids. For the CDR3, the DNA is TGTGCCAGCAGCCGTCCGGAGGGGGCAAGAGAGACCCAGTACTTC. Its protein product is CASSRPEGARETQYF.

This clone was seen only once. The genes are TRBV19 and TRBJ2-3; a possible D gene is TRBD2 (5 bases). Germline CDR1 LNHDA, CDR2 SQIVND (reference sequence). The germline V and J ends were trimmed by 6 bases and 3 bases, with 16 bases remaining between them. This CDR3 region has 15 residues. The CDR3 nucleotides read TGTGCCAGTAGGCCCCCGGGATTGCAAACAGATACGCAGTATTTT. Translated, it gives CASRPPGLQTDTQYF.

The chain links TRBV28 to TRBJ2-5; D possibly corresponds to TRBD1 (5 bases). The CDR3 runs to 12 residues. V was clipped by 7 bases and J by 4 bases, with 10 bases between them. In germline, CDR1 is MDHEN, CDR2 SYDVKM. The CDR3: CASKGDAETQYF. The CDR3 DNA sequence: TGTGCCAGCAAAGGGGATGCAGAGACCCAGTACTTC.

The chain links TRBV5-1 to TRBJ2-1; 9 nucleotides agree with TRBD1. This CDR3 is built from 14 residues. V was pared by 3 bases and J by 10 bases, with 8 bases of the junction left unmatched. Germline CDR1 SGHRS, CDR2 YFSETQ. CDR3 nucleotide sequence: TGCGCCAGCAGCTACGGGACAGGGACTCAAGAGCAGTTCTTC. This codes for CASSYGTGTQEQFF.

V and J are TRBV27 and TRBJ1-2; 9 bases align to TRBD1. This CDR3 has 14 residues. CDR1 MNHEY and CDR2 SMNVEV come from the germline V gene (reference sequence). J was trimmed by 8 bases and V by 6 bases; bases with no gene match: 10. This CDR3 reads CASRRTGGAGGYTF. Here the CDR3 DNA reads TGTGCCAGCAGACGAACAGGGGGCGCAGGGGGCTACACCTTC.